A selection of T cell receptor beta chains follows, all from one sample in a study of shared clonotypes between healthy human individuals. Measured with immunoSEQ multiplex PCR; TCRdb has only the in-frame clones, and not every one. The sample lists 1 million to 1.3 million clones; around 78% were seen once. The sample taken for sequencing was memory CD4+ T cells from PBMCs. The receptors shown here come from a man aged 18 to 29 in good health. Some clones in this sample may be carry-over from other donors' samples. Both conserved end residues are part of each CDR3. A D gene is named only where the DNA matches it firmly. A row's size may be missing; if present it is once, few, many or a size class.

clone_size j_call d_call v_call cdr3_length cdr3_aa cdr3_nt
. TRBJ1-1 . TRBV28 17 CASSSATHGQINTEAFF TGTGCCAGCAGTTCAGCAACCCACGGACAGATCAACACTGAAGCTTTCTTT
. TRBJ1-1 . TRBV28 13 CASSLWGYTEAFF TGTGCCAGCAGTTTGTGGGGGTACACTGAAGCTTTCTTT
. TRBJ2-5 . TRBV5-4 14 CASSSPSGLETQYF TGTGCCAGCAGCTCTCCGTCAGGGTTGGAGACCCAGTACTTC
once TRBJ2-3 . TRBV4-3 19 CASSQEQTKNGIASDTQYF TGCGCCAGCAGCCAAGAACAGACTAAAAACGGGATAGCAAGCGATACGCAGTATTTT
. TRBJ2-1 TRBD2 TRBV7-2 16 CASSLASQRERSEQFF TGTGCCAGCAGCTTAGCGTCACAGCGGGAGCGTAGTGAGCAGTTCTTC
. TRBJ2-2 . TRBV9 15 CASSAAGRRAGELFF TGTGCCAGCAGCGCAGCGGGTCGGAGAGCCGGGGAGCTGTTTTTT
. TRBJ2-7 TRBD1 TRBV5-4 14 CASSSRTGKYEQYF TGTGCCAGCAGCTCCCGGACAGGGAAGTACGAGCAGTACTTC
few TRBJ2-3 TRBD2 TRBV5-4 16 CASSSKLAGVPDTQYF TGTGCCAGCAGCAGCAAACTAGCGGGGGTTCCAGATACGCAGTATTTT
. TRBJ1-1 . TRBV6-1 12 CASRDLYTEAFF TGTGCCAGCAGGGATTTGTACACTGAAGCTTTCTTT
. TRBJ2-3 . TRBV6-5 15 CASRKQDKRTDTQYF TGTGCCAGCAGGAAACAGGATAAGCGCACAGATACGCAGTATTTT
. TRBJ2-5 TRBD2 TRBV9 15 CASSPGTSLAETQYF TGTGCCAGCAGCCCCGGGACTAGTCTAGCGGAGACCCAGTACTTC
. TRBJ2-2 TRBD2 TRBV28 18 CASSLDAGERGWAGELFF TGTGCCAGCAGCCTGGATGCGGGAGAGAGGGGTTGGGCCGGGGAGCTGTTTTTT
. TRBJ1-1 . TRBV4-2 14 CASSQDIRRTEAFF TGTGCCAGCAGCCAAGATATCAGGAGGACTGAAGCTTTCTTT
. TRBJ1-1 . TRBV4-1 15 CASSHKQGIVTEAFF TGCGCCAGCAGCCACAAACAGGGTATTGTTACTGAAGCTTTCTTT
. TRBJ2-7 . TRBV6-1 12 CASSTTHYEQYF TGTGCCAGCAGCACGACACACTACGAGCAGTACTTC
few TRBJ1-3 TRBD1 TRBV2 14 CASSGQGSGNTIYF TGTGCCAGCAGCGGACAGGGGTCTGGAAACACCATATATTTT
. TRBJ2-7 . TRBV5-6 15 CASSLEWGGPYEQYF TGTGCCAGCAGCTTGGAGTGGGGAGGCCCCTACGAGCAGTACTTC